This T cell receptor (beta chain) was recorded in a study of T-cell reconstitution after alpha-beta-depleted transplantation in children. Findings and limits, study-wide: Day-60 TCRbeta diversity that was high in some patients was derived from surviving recipient T cells and thymic progenitors.

The sample holds many counts of this clonotype. The antigen remains unidentified. For TCRbeta, the library was prepared with unique molecular identifiers. From the PCR reads, TCRdb called clonotypes with MiXCR, one entry per CDR3 protein. The table includes roughly 300,000 distinct CDR3 sequences, approximately 10% detected once. The CDR3 covers 13 residues. The germline CDR1 and CDR2 sequences are DFQATT and SNEGSKA (reference sequence). The V and J ends lost 6 bases and 4 bases, in that order; junction bases with no gene match: 7. The origin of this receptor is a male patient aged 2 to 10 who had a stem cell transplant for chronic granulomatous disease, so the T cells may come from the graft donor. This material consisted of peripheral blood, taken 180 days after TCRalphabeta/CD19-depleted stem cell transplant. The rearrangement links TRBV20-1 to TRBJ1-2, with TRBD1 matching 8 bases. The CDR3 spells CSAVTGDAYGYTF. CDR3 nucleotide sequence: TGCAGTGCCGTGACAGGGGATGCCTATGGCTACACCTTC.